This TCR beta chain stems from a study of response to subunit inactivated influenza vaccine (dated by TCRdb to 2016 to 2019). General notes on the study: The study used deep quantitative T cell receptor repertoire profiling to track responses to a trivalent subunit inactivated influenza vaccine. The study at large found these results: According to the authors, only a limited number of new T cells may be recruited by each seasonal influenza vaccination.

To prepare the library, RT-PCR was applied. Reads for this sample came from an Illumina HiSeq 2500. TCRdb reanalyzed the raw reads on its own, using fastp at Q25 for trimming and MiXCR for clone calling, and kept in-frame beta chains. Rows with one shared CDR3 protein collapse into an entry with the most common genes and DNA. A total of fewer than 400,000 distinct CDR3 sequences appear in this sample, about a fifth of them only once. Jointly, the top ten make up 9.5% to 13% of the sample. This clonotype has only a few counts. The antigen this receptor binds is unknown. No clone much larger than this one lies a single base away; base qualities are absent. Including cysteine and phenylalanine, the CDR3 has 16 amino acids. Here the CDR3 DNA is all that survives: 48 bases in frame from base 1. According to the germline V gene (reference sequence), CDR1 reads DFQATT and CDR2 reads SNEGSKA. Relative to germline, V is missing 2 bases and J is missing 4 bases, with 11 bases of the junction outside any gene match.

Sequencing was performed on PBMCs from blood, taken 21 months after vaccination. This receptor chain uses TRBV20-1 and TRBJ2-1, and 7 junctional nucleotides match TRBD1. The receptor was isolated from a man between 45 and 75 years old who received an inactivated influenza vaccine. Donor details come from another sample of the same person, matched by shared clones. The nucleotide sequence reads TGCAGTGCTAGAAAGTCGGGACAGTCAATATACAATGAGCAGTTCTTC. Translated, this gives CSARKSGQSIYNEQFF.